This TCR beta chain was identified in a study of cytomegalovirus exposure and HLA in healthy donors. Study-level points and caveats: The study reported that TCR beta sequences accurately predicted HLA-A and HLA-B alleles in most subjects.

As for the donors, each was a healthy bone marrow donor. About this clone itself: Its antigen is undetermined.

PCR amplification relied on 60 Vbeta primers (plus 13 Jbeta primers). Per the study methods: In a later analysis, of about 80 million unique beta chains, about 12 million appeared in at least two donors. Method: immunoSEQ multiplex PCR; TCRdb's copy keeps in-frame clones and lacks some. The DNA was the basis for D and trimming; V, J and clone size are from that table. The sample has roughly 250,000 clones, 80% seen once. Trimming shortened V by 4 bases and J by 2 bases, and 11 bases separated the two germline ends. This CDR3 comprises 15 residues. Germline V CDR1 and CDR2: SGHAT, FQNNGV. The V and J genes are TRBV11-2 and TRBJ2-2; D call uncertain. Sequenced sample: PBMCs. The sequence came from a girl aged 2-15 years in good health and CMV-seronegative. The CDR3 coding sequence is TGTGCCAGCAGCTCCCTTCAACTTAACACCGGGGAGCTGTTTTTT. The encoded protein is CASSSLQLNTGELFF.